The subject of this entry is one T cell receptor beta chain. Antigen unknown. The CDR3 sequence is 14 residues long. V dropped 3 bases and J dropped 6 bases, with 12 bases sitting between them. Germline assignment: CDR1 LNHNV and CDR2 YYDKDF (reference sequence). The data were produced by immunoSEQ multiplex PCR, yet TCRdb's version contains in-frame clones alone and is incomplete. The table lists about 110,000 clones, 90% to 95% of them singletons. This entry is derived from a study of graft-versus-host responses after intestinal transplantation. Study-level information: Isolated intestinal, liver-intestinal, or multivisceral transplants were what recipients had. All of the recipients had induction that used anti-thymocyte globulin, then tacrolimus and steroids for roughly three years. Study observations and caveats: When patients had graft-donor T cell macrochimerism, their allografts held high graft-versus-host to host-versus-graft clonal ratios. Some GvH clones were seen earlier in gut or blood, suggesting intestinal origin.

The receptor comes from a human donor who was the organ donor for an intestinal transplant. The specimen comprised unstimulated CD4+ T cells sorted from spleen or lymph node cells, sampled before transplant. The V call is TRBV15, the J call TRBJ1-5; possible D gene TRBD1, 6 bases. The CDR3 bases are TGTGCCACCAGCAGTGGGGGCGGGGTTCAGCCCCAGCATTTT. The encoded protein is CATSSGGGVQPQHF.